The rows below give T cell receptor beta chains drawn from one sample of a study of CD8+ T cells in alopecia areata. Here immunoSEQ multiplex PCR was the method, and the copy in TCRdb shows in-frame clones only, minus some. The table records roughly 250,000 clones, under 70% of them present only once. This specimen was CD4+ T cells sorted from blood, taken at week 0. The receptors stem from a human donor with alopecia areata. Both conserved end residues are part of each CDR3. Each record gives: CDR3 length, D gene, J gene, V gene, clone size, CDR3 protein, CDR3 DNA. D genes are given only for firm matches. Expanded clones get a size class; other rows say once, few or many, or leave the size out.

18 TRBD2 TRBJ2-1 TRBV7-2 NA CASSLRAGGPSSYNEQFF TGTGCCAGCAGCTTGAGGGCGGGGGGCCCGAGCTCCTACAATGAGCAGTTCTTC
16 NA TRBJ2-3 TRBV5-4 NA CASSPSVSGSTDTQYF TGTGCCAGCAGCCCATCAGTGAGCGGGAGCACAGATACGCAGTATTTT
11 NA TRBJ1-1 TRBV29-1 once CSGSRNTEAFF TGCAGCGGCTCGAGAAACACTGAAGCTTTCTTT
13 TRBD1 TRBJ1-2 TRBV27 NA CASRRTGDYGYTF TGTGCCAGCAGACGGACAGGGGACTATGGCTACACCTTC
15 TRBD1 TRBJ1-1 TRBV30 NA CARDPGQPRRTEAFF TGTGCCCGCGACCCGGGACAGCCCCGGAGGACTGAAGCTTTCTTT
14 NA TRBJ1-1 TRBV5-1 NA CASSLDRVNTEAFF TGCGCCAGCAGCTTGGACAGGGTGAACACTGAAGCTTTCTTT
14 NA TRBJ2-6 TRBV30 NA CAWDAGVGANVLTF TGTGCCTGGGACGCGGGCGTAGGGGCCAACGTCCTGACTTTC
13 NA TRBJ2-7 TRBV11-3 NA CASSLGGIHEQYF TGTGCCAGCAGCTTAGGGGGAATCCACGAGCAGTACTTC
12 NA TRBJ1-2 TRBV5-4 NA CASSLGQRGYTF TGTGCCAGCAGCTTGGGTCAGCGAGGCTACACCTTC
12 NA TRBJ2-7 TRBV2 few CASSQDRYEQYF TGTGCCAGCAGTCAGGACCGCTACGAGCAGTACTTC
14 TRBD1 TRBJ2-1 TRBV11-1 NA CASSVRTGHNEQFF TGTGCCAGCAGCGTTAGGACAGGCCACAATGAGCAGTTCTTC
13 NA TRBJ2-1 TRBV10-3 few CAISRQSENEQFF TGTGCCATCAGCCGGCAGTCCGAAAATGAGCAGTTCTTC
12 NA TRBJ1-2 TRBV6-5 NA CASSETPSGYTF TGTGCCAGCAGTGAAACACCATCTGGCTACACCTTC
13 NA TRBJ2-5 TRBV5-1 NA CASSEEYQETQYF TGCGCCAGCAGTGAGGAGTACCAAGAGACCCAGTACTTC
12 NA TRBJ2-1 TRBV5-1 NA CASRPDLNEQFF TGCGCCAGCAGACCCGACCTCAATGAGCAGTTCTTC
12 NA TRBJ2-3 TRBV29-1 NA CSARYHTDTQYF TGCAGCGCTCGTTACCACACAGATACGCAGTATTTT
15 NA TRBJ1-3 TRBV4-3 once CASSQLMSSGNTIYF TGCGCCAGCAGCCAACTGATGAGCTCTGGAAACACCATATATTTT
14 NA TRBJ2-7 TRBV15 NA CATSRGPTSFEQYF TGTGCCACCAGCAGGGGGCCTACCTCTTTCGAGCAGTACTTC
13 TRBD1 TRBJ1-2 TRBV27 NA CASSLGQGYGYTF TGTGCCAGCAGCCTGGGACAGGGCTATGGCTACACCTTC
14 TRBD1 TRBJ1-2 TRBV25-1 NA CASKGQGINYGYTF TGTGCCAGCAAGGGACAGGGGATTAACTATGGCTACACCTTC
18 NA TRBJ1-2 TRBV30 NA CAWSAGDLSGRPSARYTF TGTGCCTGGAGTGCCGGAGATCTTTCGGGTCGACCTAGTGCACGCTACACCTTC
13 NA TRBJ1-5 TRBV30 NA CAWSGLSNQPQHF TGTGCCTGGAGTGGGTTAAGCAATCAGCCCCAGCATTTT
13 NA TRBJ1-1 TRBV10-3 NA CAISIKGNTEAFF TGTGCCATCAGTATTAAGGGAAACACTGAAGCTTTCTTT
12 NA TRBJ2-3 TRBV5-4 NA CASSPGPGTQYF TGTGCCAGCAGCCCGGGACCCGGGACGCAGTATTTT
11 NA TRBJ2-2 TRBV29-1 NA CSADETGELFF TGCAGCGCGGACGAGACCGGGGAGCTGTTTTTT
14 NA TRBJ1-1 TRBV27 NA CASSLIRGNTEAFF TGTGCCAGCAGTTTAATCAGGGGGAACACTGAAGCTTTCTTT
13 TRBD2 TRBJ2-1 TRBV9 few CASSPRGVNEQFF TGTGCCAGCAGCCCCCGGGGGGTCAATGAGCAGTTCTTC
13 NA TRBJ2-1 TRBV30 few CAWSEIGYNEQFF TGTGCCTGGAGCGAGATTGGCTACAATGAGCAGTTCTTC
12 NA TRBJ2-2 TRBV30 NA CACPRSRGELFF TGTGCCTGCCCGAGGAGCCGCGGGGAGCTGTTTTTT
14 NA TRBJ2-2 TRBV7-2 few CASSLIRETGELFF TGTGCCAGCAGCTTAATCAGGGAGACCGGGGAGCTGTTTTTT
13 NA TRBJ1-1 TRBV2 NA CASSPQGNTEAFF TGTGCCAGCAGCCCGCAGGGGAACACTGAAGCTTTCTTT
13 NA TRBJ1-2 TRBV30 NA CAWSVRGDYGYTF TGTGCCTGGAGTGTAAGGGGTGACTATGGCTACACCTTC
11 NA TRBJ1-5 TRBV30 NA CAWSVGEPQHF TGTGCCTGGAGTGTCGGGGAGCCCCAGCATTTT
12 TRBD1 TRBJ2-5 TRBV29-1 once CSVRTGEETQYF TGCAGCGTCAGGACAGGGGAAGAGACCCAGTACTTC
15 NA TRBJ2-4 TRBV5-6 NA CASSLVRGFENIQYF TGTGCCAGCAGCTTGGTACGGGGGTTCGAAAACATTCAGTACTTC
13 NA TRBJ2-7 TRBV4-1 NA CASSQGFFYEQYF TGCGCCAGCAGCCAGGGGTTTTTCTACGAGCAGTACTTC
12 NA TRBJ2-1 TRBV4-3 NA CASSQEGNEQFF TGCGCCAGCAGCCAAGAAGGTAATGAGCAGTTCTTC
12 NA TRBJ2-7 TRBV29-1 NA CSVSQGSYEQYF TGCAGCGTTTCTCAGGGTTCCTACGAGCAGTACTTC
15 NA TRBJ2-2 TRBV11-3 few CASSPAPSNTGELFF TGTGCCAGCAGCCCCGCACCTTCGAACACCGGGGAGCTGTTTTTT
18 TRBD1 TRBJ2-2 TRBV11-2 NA CASSPRQGRLPNTGELFF TGTGCCAGCAGCCCAAGACAGGGGCGACTACCGAACACCGGGGAGCTGTTTTTT
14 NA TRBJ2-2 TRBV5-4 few CASSLVATTGELFF TGTGCCAGCAGCTTGGTGGCTACGACCGGGGAGCTGTTTTTT
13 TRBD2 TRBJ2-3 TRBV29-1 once CSVLAGGTDTQYF TGCAGCGTCTTAGCGGGGGGCACAGATACGCAGTATTTT
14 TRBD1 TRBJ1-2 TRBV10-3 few CAISGGLTGDGYTF TGTGCCATCAGTGGGGGATTGACAGGGGATGGCTACACCTTC
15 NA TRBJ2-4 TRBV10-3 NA CAISARDSQGNIQYF TGTGCCATCAGTGCCCGGGACTCTCAGGGCAACATTCAGTACTTC
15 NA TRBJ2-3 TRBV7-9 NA CASSFGGGGTDTQYF TGTGCCAGCAGCTTTGGAGGGGGAGGCACAGATACGCAGTATTTT
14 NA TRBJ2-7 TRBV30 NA CAWSVHRGPYEQYF TGTGCCTGGAGTGTACATCGGGGACCCTACGAGCAGTACTTC
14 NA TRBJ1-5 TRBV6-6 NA CASSYSGGNQPQHF TGTGCCAGCAGTTACTCGGGGGGAAATCAGCCCCAGCATTTT
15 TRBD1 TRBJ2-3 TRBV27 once CASRNQQGPTDTQYF TGTGCCAGCAGGAACCAACAGGGGCCCACAGATACGCAGTATTTT
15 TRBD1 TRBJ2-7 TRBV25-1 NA CASSEWGTGGDEQYF TGTGCCAGCAGTGAATGGGGGACAGGGGGCGACGAGCAGTACTTC
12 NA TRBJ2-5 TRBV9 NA CASSVGGETQYF TGTGCCAGCAGCGTAGGAGGGGAGACCCAGTACTTC
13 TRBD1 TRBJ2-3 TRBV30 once CAWRQGVADTQYF TGTGCCTGGCGACAGGGGGTGGCTGATACGCAGTATTTT
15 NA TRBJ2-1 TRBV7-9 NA CASSITGTPYNEQFF TGTGCCAGCAGCATTACCGGGACACCCTACAATGAGCAGTTCTTC
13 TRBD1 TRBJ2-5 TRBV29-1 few CSTTGEDQETQYF TGCAGCACGACAGGGGAAGACCAAGAGACCCAGTACTTC
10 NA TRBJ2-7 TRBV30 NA CAWSQSEQYF TGTGCCTGGAGTCAGAGCGAGCAGTACTTC
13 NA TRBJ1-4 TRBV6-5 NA CASTDSVNEKLFF TGTGCCAGCACCGACAGCGTCAATGAAAAACTGTTTTTT